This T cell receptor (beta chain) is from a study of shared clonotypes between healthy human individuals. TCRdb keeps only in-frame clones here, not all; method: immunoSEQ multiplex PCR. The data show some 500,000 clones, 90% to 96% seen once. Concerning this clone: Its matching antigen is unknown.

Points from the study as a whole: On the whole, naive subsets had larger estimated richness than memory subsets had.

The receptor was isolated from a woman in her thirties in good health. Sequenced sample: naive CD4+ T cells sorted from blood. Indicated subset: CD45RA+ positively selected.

The CDR3 coding sequence is TGTGCCAGCAGCCCCCAGACAGGGGTAAGCTCCTACGAGCAGTACTTC. Translating gives CASSPQTGVSSYEQYF. The rearrangement uses TRBV7-9 and TRBJ2-7; 8 bases agree with TRBD1. The CDR3 is made up of 16 amino acids. CDR1 is SEHNR and CDR2 is FQNEAQ in the germline V gene (reference sequence). Germline trimming cut 5 bases from V and 0 bases from J; bases unmatched to any gene: 9.